Sequencing of this TCR beta chain was carried out in a study of cytomegalovirus exposure and HLA in healthy donors. Study-level points and caveats: Available immune exposure information was restricted to CMV serostatus only. Cytomegalovirus-associated TCR beta chains were listed, numbering under 200. When presence/absence was analysed, sequencing depth was taken to be roughly uniform across donors. Per a prior analysis, the majority of TCR beta V segments were productive roughly 87% or roughly 30% of the time.

Primers included in the PCR were 60 Vbeta and 13 Jbeta primers. Assay: immunoSEQ multiplex PCR; the TCRdb copy retains only in-frame clones and omits some. The data contain fewer than 70,000 clones, roughly 68% of them singletons. Trimming shortened V by 2 bases and J by 4 bases, and 11 bases separated the two germline ends. The CDR3 runs to 14 residues. Germline-derived CDR1 and CDR2 are SGHDN and FVKESK. This clone has only a few counts. Its antigen remains unidentified. At the DNA level, this CDR3 is encoded by other sequences in the same sample as well. The sample was PBMCs. The source of this sequence is a woman between 55 and 75 years old in good health and CMV-seropositive. The chain carries TRBV14 and TRBJ1-1, with a tentative D call TRBD1 (6 bases). The chain's CDR3 is CASSQQDSVTEAFF. The CDR3 bases are TGTGCCAGCAGCCAACAGGACAGTGTCACTGAAGCTTTCTTT.